The table lists the clone carrying this T cell receptor (beta chain) with many counts. Its antigen is not known. The use of a sample-barcoded 5' primer and a J-beta primer mix characterized a second PCR of 7 to 11 cycles. MiXCR, run by TCRdb on the 5' RACE reads, gives a single entry per CDR3 protein. Of roughly 650,000 distinct CDR3 sequences in the sample, roughly 32% are singletons; the top ten hold approximately 15%. Germline CDR1 reads SGHVS; CDR2 reads FQNEAQ. After removal of 4 bases from V and 0 bases from J, the junction contained 5 bases not matched to a gene. The CDR3 has 15 residues. This sample was taken from a study of blood T cells in healthy people across ages. Study-wide context: Capture via template switching afforded approximately one barcoded beta molecule per two T cells. Study-level findings and limits: Fewer expanded clones and more diversity marked long-lived versus aged donors. Reliance upon unsorted PBMCs precluded definitive naive versus antigen-experienced comparison.

For every donor, a draw yielded 7.5 to 10 milliliters of peripheral blood. The TCR was taken from a woman aged 80 or over in good health. Sequenced: blood. J is TRBJ1-2 and V is TRBV7-8; 7 nucleotides agree with TRBD1. In nucleotides, the CDR3 is TGTGCCAGCAGCTCCCGGACAGGCTCTAACTATGGCTACACCTTC. Its translation: CASSSRTGSNYGYTF.